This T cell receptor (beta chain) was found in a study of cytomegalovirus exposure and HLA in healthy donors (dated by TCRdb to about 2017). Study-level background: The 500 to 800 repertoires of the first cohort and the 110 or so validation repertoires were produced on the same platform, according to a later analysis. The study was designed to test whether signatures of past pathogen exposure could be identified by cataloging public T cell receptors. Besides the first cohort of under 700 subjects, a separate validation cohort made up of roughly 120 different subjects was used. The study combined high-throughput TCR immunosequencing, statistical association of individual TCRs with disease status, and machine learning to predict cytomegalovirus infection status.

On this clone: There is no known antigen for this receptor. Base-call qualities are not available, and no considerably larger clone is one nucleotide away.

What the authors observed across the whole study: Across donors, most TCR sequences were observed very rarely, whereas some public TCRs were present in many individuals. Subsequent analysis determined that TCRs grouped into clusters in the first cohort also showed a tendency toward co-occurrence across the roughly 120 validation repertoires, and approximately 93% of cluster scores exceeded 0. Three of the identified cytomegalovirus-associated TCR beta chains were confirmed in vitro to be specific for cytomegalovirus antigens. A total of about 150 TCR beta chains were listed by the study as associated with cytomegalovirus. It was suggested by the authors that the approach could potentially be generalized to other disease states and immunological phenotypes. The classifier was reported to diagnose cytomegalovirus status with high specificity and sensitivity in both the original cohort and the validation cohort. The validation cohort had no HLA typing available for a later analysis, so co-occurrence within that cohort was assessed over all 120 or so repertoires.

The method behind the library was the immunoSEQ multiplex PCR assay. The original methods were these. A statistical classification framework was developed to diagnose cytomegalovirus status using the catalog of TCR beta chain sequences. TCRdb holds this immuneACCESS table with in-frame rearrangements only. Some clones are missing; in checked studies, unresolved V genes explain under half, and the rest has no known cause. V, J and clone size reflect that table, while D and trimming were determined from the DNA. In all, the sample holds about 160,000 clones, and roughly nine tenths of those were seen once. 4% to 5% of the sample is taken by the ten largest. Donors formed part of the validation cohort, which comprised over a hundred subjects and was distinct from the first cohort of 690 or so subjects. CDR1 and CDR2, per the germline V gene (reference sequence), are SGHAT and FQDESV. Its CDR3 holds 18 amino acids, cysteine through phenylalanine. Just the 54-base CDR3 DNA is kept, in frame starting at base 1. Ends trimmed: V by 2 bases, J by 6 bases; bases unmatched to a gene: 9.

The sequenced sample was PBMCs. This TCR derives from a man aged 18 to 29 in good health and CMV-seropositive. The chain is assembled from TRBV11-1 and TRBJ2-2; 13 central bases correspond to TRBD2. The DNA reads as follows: TGTGCCAGCAGCTTACCCCAAGGACTAGCGGGAGCTGCCGGGGAGCTGTTTTTT. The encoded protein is CASSLPQGLAGAAGELFF. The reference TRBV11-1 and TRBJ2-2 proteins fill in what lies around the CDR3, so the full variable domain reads EAEVAQSPRYKITEKSQAVAFWCDPISGHATLYWYRQILGQGPELLVQFQDESVVDDSQLPKDRFSAERLKGVDSTLKIQPAELGDSAMYLCASSLPQGLAGAAGELFFGEGSRLTVL.